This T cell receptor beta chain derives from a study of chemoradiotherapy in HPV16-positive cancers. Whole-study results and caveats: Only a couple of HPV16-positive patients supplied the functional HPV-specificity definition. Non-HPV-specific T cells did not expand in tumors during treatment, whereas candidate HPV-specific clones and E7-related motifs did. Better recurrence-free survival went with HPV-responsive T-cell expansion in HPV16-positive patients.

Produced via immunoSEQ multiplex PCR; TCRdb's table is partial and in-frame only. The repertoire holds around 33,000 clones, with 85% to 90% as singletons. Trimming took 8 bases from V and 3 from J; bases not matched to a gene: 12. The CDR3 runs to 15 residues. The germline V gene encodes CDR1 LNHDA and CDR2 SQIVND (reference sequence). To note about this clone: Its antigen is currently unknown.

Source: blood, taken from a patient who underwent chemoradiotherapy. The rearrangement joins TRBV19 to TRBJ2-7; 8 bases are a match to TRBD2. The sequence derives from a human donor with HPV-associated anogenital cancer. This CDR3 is CASSSGLGELYEQYF. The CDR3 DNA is TGTGCCAGTTCCTCGGGACTAGGAGAACTCTACGAGCAGTACTTC.